Described below is a single TCR beta chain sequence and its context. Its antigen is unknown. As for time point: patch test 3, about 24 weeks after DPC sensitization. As to treatment: therapeutic diphenylcyclopropenone sensitization with weekly scalp DPC. Blood was drawn before each patch test was applied. TCRdb used MiXCR to reprocess the RACE reads, holding one entry per CDR3 protein. This sample has just over 70,000 distinct CDR3 sequences, with around 10% found just once. The data originate from a study of human T cells and chemical hapten exposure. Study details: Patients, mostly women, had alopecia areata, alopecia totalis or alopecia universalis.

Broader study findings: PT1 expanded TCR numbers rose with patch test score.

The sequence was collected from a woman between 45 and 65 years old with alopecia areata. Some clones in this sample may be carry-over from other donors' samples. This sample comprised whole blood, obtained in connection with sensitization to the hapten diphenylcyclopropenone (DPC).

The CDR3, as DNA: TGTGCCAGCATCCGGGAGCTGAACACTGAAGCTTTCTTT. Its translation is CASIRELNTEAFF. This sequence joins TRBV28 and TRBJ1-1; D gene unclear. Germline values: CDR1 MDHEN, CDR2 SYDVKM. The CDR3 is 13 residues long. V lost 7 bases and J lost 0, with 9 bases in between.